The 2 T cell receptor beta chains presented below share a single source sample, sequenced in a study of OX40 agonist ivuxolimab in advanced cancers. Measured with immunoSEQ multiplex PCR; TCRdb has only the in-frame clones, and not every one. This sample has 55,000 or so clones, with around nine tenths found just once. Sample: CD4+ or CD8+ T cells sorted from blood, taken in a trial of the OX40 agonist ivuxolimab. The receptor set was obtained from an adult with an advanced solid tumor such as melanoma, head and neck, liver or kidney cancer.

The J gene is TRBJ1-5, the V gene TRBV7-8, with 9 bases aligning to TRBD1. The germline gives CDR1 SGHVS, CDR2 FQNEAQ. CDR3 size: 14 residues. V lost 5 bases to trimming and J lost 7 bases; unmatched junction nucleotides: 6. Here the CDR3 reads CASSPGTGRQPQHF. The CDR3 DNA sequence: TGTGCCAGCAGCCCCGGGACAGGGAGACAGCCCCAGCATTTT.

The chain carries TRBV30 and TRBJ2-1; tentative D call: TRBD2 (5 bases). V lost 8 bases, J lost 10 bases, and 15 bases lay in between. The CDR3 contains 11 residues. Per the germline V gene, CDR1 is GTSNPN and CDR2 is SVGIG (reference sequence). The CDR3 sequence is CALVRVREQFF. The CDR3 coding sequence is TGTGCCCTCGTGAGGGTGAGGGAGCAGTTCTTC.